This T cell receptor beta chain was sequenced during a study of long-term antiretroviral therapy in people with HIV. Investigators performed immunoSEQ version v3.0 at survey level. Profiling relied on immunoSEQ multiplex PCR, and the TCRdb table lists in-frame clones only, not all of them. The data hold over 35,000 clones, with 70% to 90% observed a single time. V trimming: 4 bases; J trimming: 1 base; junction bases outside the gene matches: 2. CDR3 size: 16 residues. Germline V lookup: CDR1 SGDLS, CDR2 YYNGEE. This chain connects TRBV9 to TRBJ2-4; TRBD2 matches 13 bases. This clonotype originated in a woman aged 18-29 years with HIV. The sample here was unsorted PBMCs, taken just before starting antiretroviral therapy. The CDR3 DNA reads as TGTGCCAGCAGCCCACTAGCGGGAGGGGCCAAAAACATTCAGTACTTC. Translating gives CASSPLAGGAKNIQYF.